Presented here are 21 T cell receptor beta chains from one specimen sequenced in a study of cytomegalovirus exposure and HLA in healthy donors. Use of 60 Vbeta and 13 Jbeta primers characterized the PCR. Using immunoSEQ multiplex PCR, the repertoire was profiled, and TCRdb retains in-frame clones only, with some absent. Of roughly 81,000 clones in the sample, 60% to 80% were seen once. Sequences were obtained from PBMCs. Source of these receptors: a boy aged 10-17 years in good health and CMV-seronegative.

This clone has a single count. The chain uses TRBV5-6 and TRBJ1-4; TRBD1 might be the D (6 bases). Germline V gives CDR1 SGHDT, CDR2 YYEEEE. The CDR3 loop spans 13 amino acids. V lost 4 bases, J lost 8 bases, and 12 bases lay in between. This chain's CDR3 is CASSDRSPEKLFF. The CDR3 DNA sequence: TGTGCCAGCAGCGACAGGTCCCCAGAAAAACTGTTTTTT.

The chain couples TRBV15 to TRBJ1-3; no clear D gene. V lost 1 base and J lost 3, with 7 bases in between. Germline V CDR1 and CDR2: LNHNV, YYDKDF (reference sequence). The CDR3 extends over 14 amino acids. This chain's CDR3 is CATSRGGSGNTIYF. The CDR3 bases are TGTGCCACCAGCAGAGGAGGGAGTGGAAACACCATATATTTT.

The CDR3 is CASSQPPLGDEQFF. The CDR3 region has the DNA TGTGCCAGCAGCCAGCCCCCACTGGGCGATGAGCAGTTCTTC. This rearrangement joins TRBV4-2 to TRBJ2-1, with D unclear. Germline V gene sequence: CDR1 LGHNA, CDR2 YNFKEQ. The CDR3 has 14 amino acids. V was trimmed by 3 bases and J by 8 bases, leaving 14 bases between them.

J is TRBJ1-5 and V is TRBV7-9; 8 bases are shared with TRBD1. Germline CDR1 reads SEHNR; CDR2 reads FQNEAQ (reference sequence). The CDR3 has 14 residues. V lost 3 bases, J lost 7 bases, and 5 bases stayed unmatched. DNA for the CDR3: TGTGCCAGCAGCTTCGCACAGGGGGGACAGCCCCAGCATTTT. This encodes CASSFAQGGQPQHF. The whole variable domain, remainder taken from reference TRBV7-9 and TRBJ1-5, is DTGVSQNPRHKITKRGQNVTFRCDPISEHNRLYWYRQTLGQGPEFLTYFQNEAQLEKSRLLSDRFSAERPKGSFSTLEIQRTEQGDSAMYLCASSFAQGGQPQHFGDGTRLSIL.

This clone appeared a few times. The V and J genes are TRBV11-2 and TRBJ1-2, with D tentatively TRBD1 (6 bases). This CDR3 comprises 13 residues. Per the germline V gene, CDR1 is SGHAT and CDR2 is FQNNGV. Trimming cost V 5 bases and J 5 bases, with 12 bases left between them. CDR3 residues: CASSPPGDYGYTF. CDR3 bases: TGTGCCAGCAGCCCCCCAGGGGATTATGGCTACACCTTC.

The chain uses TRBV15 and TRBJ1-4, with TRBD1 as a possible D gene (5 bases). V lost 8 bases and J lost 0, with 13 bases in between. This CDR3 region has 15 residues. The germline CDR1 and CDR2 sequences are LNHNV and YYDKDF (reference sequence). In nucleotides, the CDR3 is TGTGCCACCCGGGGGGGAACTTCAACTAATGAAAAACTGTTTTTT. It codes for CATRGGTSTNEKLFF.

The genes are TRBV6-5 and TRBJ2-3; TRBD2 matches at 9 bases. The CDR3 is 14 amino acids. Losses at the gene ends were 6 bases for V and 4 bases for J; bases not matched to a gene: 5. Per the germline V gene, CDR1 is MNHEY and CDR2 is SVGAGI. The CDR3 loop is CASRKLAGADTQYF. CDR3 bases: TGTGCCAGCAGAAAACTAGCGGGCGCAGATACGCAGTATTTT.

CDR3 sequence reads: CASSPVAGADGNTIYF. The DNA for the CDR3 is TGCGCCAGCAGCCCTGTCGCAGGGGCGGATGGAAACACCATATATTTT. V and J are TRBV4-3 and TRBJ1-3, with D possibly being TRBD1 (6 bases). V was cut by 4 bases and J by 3 bases, with 16 bases left in between. The germline V gene has CDR1 LGHNA and CDR2 YSLEER. CDR3 size: 16 residues.

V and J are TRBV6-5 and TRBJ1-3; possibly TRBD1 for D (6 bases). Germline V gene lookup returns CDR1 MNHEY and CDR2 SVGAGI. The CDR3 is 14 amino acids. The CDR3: CAARGDNSGNTIYF. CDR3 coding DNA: TGTGCGGCTCGTGGGGACAACTCTGGAAACACCATATATTTT.

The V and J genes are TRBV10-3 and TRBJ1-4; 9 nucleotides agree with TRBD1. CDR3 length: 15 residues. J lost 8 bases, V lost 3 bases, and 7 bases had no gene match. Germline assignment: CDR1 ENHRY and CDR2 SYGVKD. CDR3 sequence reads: CAISDVGQGKEKLFF. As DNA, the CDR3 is TGTGCCATCAGTGACGTCGGACAGGGGAAGGAAAAACTGTTTTTT.

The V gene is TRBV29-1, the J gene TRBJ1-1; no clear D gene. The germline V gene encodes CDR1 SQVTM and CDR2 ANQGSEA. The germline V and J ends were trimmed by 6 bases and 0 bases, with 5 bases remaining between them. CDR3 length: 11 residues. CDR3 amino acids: CSVSMNTEAFF. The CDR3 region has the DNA TGCAGCGTGTCCATGAACACTGAAGCTTTCTTT.

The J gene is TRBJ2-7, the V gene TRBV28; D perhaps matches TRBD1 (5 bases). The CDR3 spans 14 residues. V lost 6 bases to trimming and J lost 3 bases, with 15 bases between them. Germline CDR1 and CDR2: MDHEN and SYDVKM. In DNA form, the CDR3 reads TGTGCCAGCAGCCCCCGACAGTCATACTACGAGCAGTACTTC. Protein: CASSPRQSYYEQYF.

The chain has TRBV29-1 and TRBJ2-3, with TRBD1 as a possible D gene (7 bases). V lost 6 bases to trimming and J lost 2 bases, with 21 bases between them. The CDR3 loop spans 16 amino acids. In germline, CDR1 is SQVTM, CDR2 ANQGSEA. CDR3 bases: TGCAGCGTGGCCCCGAACTACAGGGGACTCACAGATACGCAGTATTTT. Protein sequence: CSVAPNYRGLTDTQYF.

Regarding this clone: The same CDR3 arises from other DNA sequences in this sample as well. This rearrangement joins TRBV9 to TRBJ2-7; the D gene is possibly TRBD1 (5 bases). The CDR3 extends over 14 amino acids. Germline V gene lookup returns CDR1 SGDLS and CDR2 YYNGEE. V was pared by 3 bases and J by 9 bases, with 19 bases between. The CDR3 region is CASSATMTAPGQYF. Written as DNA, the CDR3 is TGTGCCAGCAGCGCGACGATGACAGCGCCGGGGCAGTACTTC.

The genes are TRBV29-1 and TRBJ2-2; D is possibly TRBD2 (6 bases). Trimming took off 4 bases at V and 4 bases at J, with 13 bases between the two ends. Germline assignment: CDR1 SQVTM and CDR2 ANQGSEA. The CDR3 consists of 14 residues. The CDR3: CSVVPGGSTGELFF. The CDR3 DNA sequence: TGCAGCGTTGTCCCCGGGGGTAGCACCGGGGAGCTGTTTTTT.

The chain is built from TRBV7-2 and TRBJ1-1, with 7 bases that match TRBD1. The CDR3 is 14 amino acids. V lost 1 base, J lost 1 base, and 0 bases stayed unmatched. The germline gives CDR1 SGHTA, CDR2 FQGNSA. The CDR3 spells CASSLEGANTEAFF. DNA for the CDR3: TGTGCCAGCAGCTTAGAGGGGGCGAACACTGAAGCTTTCTTT.

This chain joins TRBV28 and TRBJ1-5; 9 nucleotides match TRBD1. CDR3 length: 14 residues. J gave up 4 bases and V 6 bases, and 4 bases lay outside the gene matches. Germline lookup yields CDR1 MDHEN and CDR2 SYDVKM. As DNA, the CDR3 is TGTGCCAGCAGCCTGACAGGGGGTAATCAGCCCCAGCATTTT. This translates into CASSLTGGNQPQHF.

The CDR3 reads CASSGDRELSYGYTF. The CDR3, as DNA: TGTGCCAGCAGTGGGGACAGGGAACTTAGCTATGGCTACACCTTC. The chain is built from TRBV25-1 and TRBJ1-2; 9 bases map to TRBD1. The trim removed 4 bases at V and 4 bases at J, leaving 7 bases unmatched. CDR3 length equals 15 residues. CDR1 is MGHDK and CDR2 is SYGVNS in the germline V gene.

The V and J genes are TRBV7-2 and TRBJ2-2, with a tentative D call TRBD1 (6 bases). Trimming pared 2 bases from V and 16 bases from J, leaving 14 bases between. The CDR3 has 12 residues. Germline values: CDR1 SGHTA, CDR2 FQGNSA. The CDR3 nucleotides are TGTGCCAGCAGCTTAATGATGGGGGCGAAGTTTTTT. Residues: CASSLMMGAKFF.

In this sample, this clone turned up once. This CDR3 reads CASSFLTGELFF. The DNA for the CDR3 is TGTGCCAGCAGTTTTTTAACCGGGGAGCTGTTTTTT. V and J are TRBV6-5 and TRBJ2-2; D gene ambiguous. The V end lost 4 bases, the J end lost 5 bases, and 5 bases lay between the germline ends. Germline CDR1 and CDR2: MNHEY and SVGAGI. This CDR3 has 12 residues.

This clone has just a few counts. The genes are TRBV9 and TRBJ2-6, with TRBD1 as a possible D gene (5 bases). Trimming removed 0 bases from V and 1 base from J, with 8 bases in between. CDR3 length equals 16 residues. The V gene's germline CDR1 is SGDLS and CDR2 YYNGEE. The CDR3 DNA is TGTGCCAGCAGCGTAGATCCAGGGTCTGGGGCCAACGTCCTGACTTTC. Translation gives CASSVDPGSGANVLTF.